The 4 T cell receptor beta chains below were found in one sample sequenced in a study of metastatic and nonmetastatic thyroid tumors. Each patient came to thyroid surgery without any prior treatment (of any kind). TCRdb re-analyzed the PCR reads through MiXCR. The data show roughly 19,000 clones, over 20% seen once. The source material was tumor tissue. These receptors originate from a male donor with papillary thyroid cancer or a benign thyroid nodule (not recorded which). Some clones in this sample may be carry-over from other donors' samples.

This clone is medium-sized (0.01 to 0.1%) in the sample. The rearrangement uses TRBV6-2 or TRBV6-3 and TRBJ2-1; D uncertain. V was clipped by 0 bases and J by 9 bases, with 9 bases between them. The CDR3 is made up of 13 amino acids. Germline values: CDR1 MNHEY, CDR2 SVGEGT. Here the CDR3 reads CASSYSPYAEQFF. Here the CDR3 DNA reads TGTGCCAGCAGTTACTCACCGTATGCTGAGCAGTTCTTC.

This clone rates as medium-sized. Other DNA sequences within the sample encode an identical CDR3. This chain joins TRBV20-1 and TRBJ1-1; 9 bases map to TRBD1. Losses at the gene ends were 6 bases for V and 4 bases for J; bases not matched to a gene: 9. The CDR3 contains 14 residues. From germline, CDR1 is DFQATT and CDR2 SNEGSKA (reference sequence). This CDR3 is CSAFPGQGGTEAFF. CDR3 nucleotide sequence: TGCAGTGCCTTCCCGGGACAGGGAGGCACTGAAGCTTTCTTT.

This clone was observed many times. V is TRBV4-2 and J is TRBJ2-2, with 8 bases matching TRBD1. The ends lost 6 bases at V and 5 bases at J; junction bases unmatched: 14. The CDR3 contains 17 residues. CDR1 LGHNA and CDR2 YNFKEQ come from the germline V gene. The CDR3 DNA sequence: TGTGCCAGCAGACCCAACCGACAGGGGCAGGAGACCGGGGAGCTGTTTTTT. Its translation is CASRPNRQGQETGELFF.

In its sample, this clone was seen a few times. The chain has TRBV19 and TRBJ2-7; D is uncertain. Germline V gives CDR1 LNHDA, CDR2 SQIVND (reference sequence). The CDR3 runs 15 residues. The germline V and J ends were trimmed by 3 bases and 0 bases, with 12 bases remaining between them. The DNA of the CDR3 is TGTGCCAGTAGTATTAGAGACGACTCCTCCTACGAGCAGTACTTC. Encoded protein: CASSIRDDSSYEQYF.